These 3 T cell receptor beta chains share one sample of origin, sequenced in a study of CD8+ T cells in alopecia areata. This sample's treatment: oral pan-JAK inhibitor, 5-10 mg twice daily. It was cDNA, reverse transcribed from extracted RNA, that served as the sequencing template. Some clones are missing from TCRdb's copy, which holds only in-frame ones; the method was immunoSEQ multiplex PCR. The profile shows roughly 120,000 clones, around 50% of them singletons. Sequenced here: CD8+ T cells sorted from blood, sampled at week 24, from a patient treated with tofacitinib. The receptors originated from a human donor with alopecia areata.

The chain joins TRBV6-6 to TRBJ1-5, with 10 nucleotides matching TRBD1. J lost 3 bases, V lost 7 bases, and 9 bases had no gene match. The CDR3 consists of 16 residues. CDR1 and CDR2 (germline): MNHNY, SVGAGI (reference sequence). The CDR3 sequence: CASTGTGEYSNQPQHF. The CDR3 DNA sequence: TGTGCCAGCACTGGGACAGGGGAATATTCCAATCAGCCCCAGCATTTT.

The V call is TRBV29-1, the J call TRBJ2-1; a weak D match, TRBD1 (6 bases). The CDR3 totals 14 residues. CDR1 is SQVTM, CDR2 ANQGSEA, per germline. The V gene lost 1 base and the J gene lost 2 bases, with 9 bases spanning the gap. CDR3 nucleotides: TGCAGCGTTGAAGCGGCAGGGGCCTACAATGAGCAGTTCTTC. Its protein product is CSVEAAGAYNEQFF.

The gene calls are TRBV11-2 and TRBJ1-1, with D possibly matching TRBD1 (6 bases). The CDR3 sequence is 13 residues long. The V end lost 1 base, the J end lost 10 bases, and 13 bases lay between the germline ends. Germline CDR1 reads SGHAT; CDR2 reads FQNNGV. This CDR3 is CASSLGTAGGAFF. The CDR3 coding sequence is TGTGCCAGCAGCTTAGGGACAGCCGGAGGAGCTTTCTTT.